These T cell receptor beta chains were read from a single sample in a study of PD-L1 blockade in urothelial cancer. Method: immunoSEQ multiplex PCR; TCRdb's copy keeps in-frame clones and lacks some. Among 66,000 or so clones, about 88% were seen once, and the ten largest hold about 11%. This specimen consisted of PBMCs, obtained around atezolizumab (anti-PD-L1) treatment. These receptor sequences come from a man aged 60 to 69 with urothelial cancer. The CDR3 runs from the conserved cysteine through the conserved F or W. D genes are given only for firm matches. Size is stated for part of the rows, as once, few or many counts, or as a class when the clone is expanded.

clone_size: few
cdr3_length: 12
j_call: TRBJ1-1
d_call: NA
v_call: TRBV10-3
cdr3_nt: TGTGCCATCATGAGTCCGAACACTGAAGCTTTCTTT
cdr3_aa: CAIMSPNTEAFF

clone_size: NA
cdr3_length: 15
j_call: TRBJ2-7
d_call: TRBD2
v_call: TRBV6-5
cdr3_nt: TGTGCCAGCAGTGGTGGGGTAAGCGGGAGAAATGAGCAGTACTTC
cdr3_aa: CASSGGVSGRNEQYF

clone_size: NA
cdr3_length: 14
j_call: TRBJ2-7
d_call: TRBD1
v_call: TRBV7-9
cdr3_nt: TGTGCCAGCAGCTACGGGACAGGGAGGTACGAGCAGTACTTC
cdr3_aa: CASSYGTGRYEQYF

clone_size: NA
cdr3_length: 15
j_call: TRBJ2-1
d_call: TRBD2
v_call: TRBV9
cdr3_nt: TGTGCCAGCAGCGAGAGCGGGAGCGGGGACAATGAGCAGTTCTTC
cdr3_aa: CASSESGSGDNEQFF

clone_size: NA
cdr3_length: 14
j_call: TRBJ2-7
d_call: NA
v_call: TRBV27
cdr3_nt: TGTGCCACCGCACCGCTGGACACCCTCTACGAGCAGTACTTC
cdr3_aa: CATAPLDTLYEQYF

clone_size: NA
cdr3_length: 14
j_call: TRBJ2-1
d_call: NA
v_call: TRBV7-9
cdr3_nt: TGTGCCAGCAGCTTAAGAGGGTCGGGGAATGAGCAGTTCTTC
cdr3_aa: CASSLRGSGNEQFF

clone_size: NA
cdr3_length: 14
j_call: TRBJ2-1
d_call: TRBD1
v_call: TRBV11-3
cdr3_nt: TGTGCCAGCAGTACGGGACAGGGATACAATGAGCAGTTCTTC
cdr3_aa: CASSTGQGYNEQFF

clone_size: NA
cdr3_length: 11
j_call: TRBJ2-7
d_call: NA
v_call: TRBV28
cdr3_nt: TGTGCCAGCCCCTCGAACGGCGAGCAGTACTTC
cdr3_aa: CASPSNGEQYF

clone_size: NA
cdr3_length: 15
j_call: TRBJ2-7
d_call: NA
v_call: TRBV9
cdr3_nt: TGTGCCAGCAGCGTAGGGGCGGGAAACTTGGACGAGCAGTACTTC
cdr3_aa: CASSVGAGNLDEQYF

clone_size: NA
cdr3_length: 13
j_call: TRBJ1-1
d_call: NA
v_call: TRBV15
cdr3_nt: TGTGCCACCAGCACGGACAGAAACACTGAAGCTTTCTTT
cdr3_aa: CATSTDRNTEAFF

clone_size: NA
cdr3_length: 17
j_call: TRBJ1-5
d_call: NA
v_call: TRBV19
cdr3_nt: TGTGCCAGTACCTACCCCGGGAGGGGCAGGGGCAATCAGCCCCAGCATTTT
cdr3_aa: CASTYPGRGRGNQPQHF

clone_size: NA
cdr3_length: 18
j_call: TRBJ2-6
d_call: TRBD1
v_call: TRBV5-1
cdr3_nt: TGCGCCAGCCGGACGGGACAGGGTGGATTCGGGGGGGCCAACGTCCTGACTTTC
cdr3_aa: CASRTGQGGFGGANVLTF

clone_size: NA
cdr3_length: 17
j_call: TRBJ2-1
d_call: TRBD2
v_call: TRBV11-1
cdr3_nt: TGTGCCAGCAGCCCCCTGCCCCCTGTGGTTAGCGGGAGTGAGCAGTTCTTC
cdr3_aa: CASSPLPPVVSGSEQFF

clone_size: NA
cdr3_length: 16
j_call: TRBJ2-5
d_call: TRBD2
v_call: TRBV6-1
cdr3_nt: TGTGCCAGCAGTGAAGCCGCTAGCGGCCCCCGGGAGACCCAGTACTTC
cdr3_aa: CASSEAASGPRETQYF

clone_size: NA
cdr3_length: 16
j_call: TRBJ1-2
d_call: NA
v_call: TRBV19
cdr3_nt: TGTGCCAGCCAGACAGGACGGACACTAGCTAACTATGGCTACACCTTC
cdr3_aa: CASQTGRTLANYGYTF

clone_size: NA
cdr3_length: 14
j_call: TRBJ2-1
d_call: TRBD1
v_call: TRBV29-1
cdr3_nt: TGCAGCGTTGATAGGGCTCAGGACAGGAATGAGCAGTTCTTC
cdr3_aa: CSVDRAQDRNEQFF

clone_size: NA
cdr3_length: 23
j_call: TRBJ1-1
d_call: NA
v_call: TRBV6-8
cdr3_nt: TGTGCCAGCAGTTACGATGCTCGGGGAGAGGTGGGGAAAGGTATGAGATTGAACACTGAAGCTTTCTTT
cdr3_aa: CASSYDARGEVGKGMRLNTEAFF

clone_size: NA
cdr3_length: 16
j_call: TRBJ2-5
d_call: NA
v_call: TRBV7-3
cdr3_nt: TGTGCCAGCAGCTTAAGAGGGGGGGCCCCGGGGGAGACCCAGTACTTC
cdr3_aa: CASSLRGGAPGETQYF

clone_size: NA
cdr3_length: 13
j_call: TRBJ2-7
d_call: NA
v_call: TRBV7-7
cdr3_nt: TGTGCTAGCAGCCATGGACAGACCTACGAGCAGTACTTC
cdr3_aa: CASSHGQTYEQYF

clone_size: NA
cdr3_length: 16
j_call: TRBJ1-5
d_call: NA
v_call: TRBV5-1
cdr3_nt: TGCGCCAGCAGCCCGAGTGCGAACAGGGAGGGTCAGCCCCAGCATTTT
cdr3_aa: CASSPSANREGQPQHF

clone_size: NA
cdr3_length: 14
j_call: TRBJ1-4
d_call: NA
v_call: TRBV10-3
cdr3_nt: TGTGCCATCAGTGACAACACGGGAGATGAAAAACTGTTTTTT
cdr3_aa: CAISDNTGDEKLFF

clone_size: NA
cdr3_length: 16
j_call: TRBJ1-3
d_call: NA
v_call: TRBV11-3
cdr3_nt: TGTGCCAGCAGCCTTGGCCCACCATCATCTGGAAACACCATATATTTT
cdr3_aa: CASSLGPPSSGNTIYF

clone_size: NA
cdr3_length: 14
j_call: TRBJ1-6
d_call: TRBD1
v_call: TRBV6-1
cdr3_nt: TGTGCCAGCAGACCGACAGGGAGTAGTTCACCCCTCCACTTT
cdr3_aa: CASRPTGSSSPLHF

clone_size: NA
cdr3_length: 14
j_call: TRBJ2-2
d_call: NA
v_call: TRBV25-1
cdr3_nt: TGTGCCAGCAGTGAGCCCAGGGAAACCGGGGAGCTGTTTTTT
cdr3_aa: CASSEPRETGELFF

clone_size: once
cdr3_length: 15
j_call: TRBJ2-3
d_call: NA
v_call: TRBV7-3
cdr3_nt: TGTGCCAGCAGCCCGACTAGGGCCCCAACAGATACGCAGTATTTT
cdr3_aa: CASSPTRAPTDTQYF

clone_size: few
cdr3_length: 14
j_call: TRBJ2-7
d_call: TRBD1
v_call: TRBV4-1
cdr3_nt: TGCGCCAGCAGCCAAGGGGGACAGAGCTACGAGCAGTACTTC
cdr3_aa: CASSQGGQSYEQYF

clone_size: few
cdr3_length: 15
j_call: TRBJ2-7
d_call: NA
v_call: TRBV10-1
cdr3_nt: TGCGCCAGCAGTGAGTCCGCGACAGCCAGATCCGAGCAGTACTTC
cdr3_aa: CASSESATARSEQYF

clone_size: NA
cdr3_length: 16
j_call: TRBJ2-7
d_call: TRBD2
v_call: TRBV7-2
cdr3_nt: TGTGCCAGCAGCTTAGTTACTAGCGGGGTATCCTACGAGCAGTACTTC
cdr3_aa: CASSLVTSGVSYEQYF

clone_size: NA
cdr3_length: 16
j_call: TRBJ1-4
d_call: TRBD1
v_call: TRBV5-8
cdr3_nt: TGTGCCAGCACCCCCGGGACAGACTTCCTAAATGAAAAACTGTTTTTT
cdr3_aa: CASTPGTDFLNEKLFF

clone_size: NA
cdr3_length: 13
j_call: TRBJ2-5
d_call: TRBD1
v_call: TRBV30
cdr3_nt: TGTGCCTGGAGGGGGACAGGGATTGAGACCCAGTACTTC
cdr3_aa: CAWRGTGIETQYF

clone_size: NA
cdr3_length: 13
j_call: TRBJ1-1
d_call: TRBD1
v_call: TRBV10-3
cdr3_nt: TGTGCCATCAGCCGGGACAGCCTCACTGAAGCTTTCTTT
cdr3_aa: CAISRDSLTEAFF

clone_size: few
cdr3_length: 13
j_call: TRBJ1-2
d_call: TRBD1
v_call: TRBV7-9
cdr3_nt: TGTGCCAGCAGCCCTGACAGGGGTAATGGCTACACCTTC
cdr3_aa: CASSPDRGNGYTF

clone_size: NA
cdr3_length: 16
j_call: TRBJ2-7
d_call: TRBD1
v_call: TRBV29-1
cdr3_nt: TGCAGCGTTGAATTTGCGGACAGGGGGGATTACTACGAGCAGTACTTC
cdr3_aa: CSVEFADRGDYYEQYF

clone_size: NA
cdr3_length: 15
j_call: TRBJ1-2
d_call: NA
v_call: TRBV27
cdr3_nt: TGTGCCAGCAGTTTATGGGGGCCGACTAACTATGGCTACACCTTC
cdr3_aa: CASSLWGPTNYGYTF

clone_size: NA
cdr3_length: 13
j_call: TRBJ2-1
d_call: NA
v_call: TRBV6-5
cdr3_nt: TGTGCCAGCAGGGGCAGGGGATACAATGAGCAGTTCTTC
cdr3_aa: CASRGRGYNEQFF

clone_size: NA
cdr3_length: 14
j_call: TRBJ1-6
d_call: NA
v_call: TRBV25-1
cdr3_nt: TGTGCCAGCATGCCAGGGGTGTCTAATTCACCCCTCCACTTT
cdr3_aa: CASMPGVSNSPLHF

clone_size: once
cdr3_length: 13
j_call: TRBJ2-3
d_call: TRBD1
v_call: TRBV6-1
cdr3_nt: TGTGCCAGCAAGGGACAGACAACAGATACGCAGTATTTT
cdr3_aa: CASKGQTTDTQYF

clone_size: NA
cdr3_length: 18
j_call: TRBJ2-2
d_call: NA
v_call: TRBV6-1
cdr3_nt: TGTGCCAGCAGTGGTTATCCAGGACAAGGCTCTAACACCGGGGAGCTGTTTTTT
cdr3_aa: CASSGYPGQGSNTGELFF

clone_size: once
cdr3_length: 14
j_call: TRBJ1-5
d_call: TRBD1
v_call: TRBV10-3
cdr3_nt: TGTGCCATCAGTGTGGGACAGCAAAATCAGCCCCAGCATTTT
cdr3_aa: CAISVGQQNQPQHF

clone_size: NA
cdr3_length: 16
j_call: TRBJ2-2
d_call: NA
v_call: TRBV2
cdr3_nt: TGTGCCAGCACCCCCCCGTCGGTGGCGAACACCGGGGAGCTGTTTTTT
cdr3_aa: CASTPPSVANTGELFF

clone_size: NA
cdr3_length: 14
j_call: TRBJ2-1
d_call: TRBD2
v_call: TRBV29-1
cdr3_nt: TGCAGCGTTGAGGGGACTAGCCGGGACAATGAGCAGTTCTTC
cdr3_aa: CSVEGTSRDNEQFF

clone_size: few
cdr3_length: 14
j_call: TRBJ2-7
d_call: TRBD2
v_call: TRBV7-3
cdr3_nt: TGTGCCAGCAGCATTACTAGCGGGAGGAACGAGCAGTACTTC
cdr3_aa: CASSITSGRNEQYF

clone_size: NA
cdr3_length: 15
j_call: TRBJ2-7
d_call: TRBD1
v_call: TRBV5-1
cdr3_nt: TGCGCCAGCAGCAGCTCCGGGACAGGGGTTGGCGAGCAGTACTTC
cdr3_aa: CASSSSGTGVGEQYF

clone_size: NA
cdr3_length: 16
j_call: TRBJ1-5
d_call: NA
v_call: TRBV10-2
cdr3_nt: TGCGCCAGCAGTGAGTCGTCAGGGGCGGGCAATCAGCCCCAGCATTTT
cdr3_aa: CASSESSGAGNQPQHF

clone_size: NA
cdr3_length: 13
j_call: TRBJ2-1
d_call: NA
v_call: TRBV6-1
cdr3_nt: TGTGCCAGCAGTGAATGGGGCGACAATGAGCAGTTCTTC
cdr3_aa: CASSEWGDNEQFF

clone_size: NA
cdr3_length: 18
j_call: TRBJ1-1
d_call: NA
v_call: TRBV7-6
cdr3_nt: TGTGCCAGCAGCTTAGTAGGGGGGGGTAGGGCATTTGACGCTGAAGCTTTCTTT
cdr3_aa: CASSLVGGGRAFDAEAFF